This T cell receptor beta chain derives from a study of blood T cell repertoires in COVID-19. Background on the study: The samples span acute and convalescent COVID-19 from the United States, Italy and Spain. T cells, B-cell-depleted T cells, or PBMCs supplied cDNA or gDNA.

Assay: immunoSEQ multiplex PCR; the TCRdb copy retains only in-frame clones and omits some. The data contain about 120,000 clones, less than 85% of them singletons. This clone was seen a handful of times. This CDR3 region has 14 residues. Germline CDR1 reads LGHDT; CDR2 reads YNNKEL (reference sequence). The V end lost 1 base, the J end lost 6 bases, and 9 bases lay between the germline ends. The sequence came from a man younger than 45 with acute or convalescent COVID-19. This sequence joins TRBV3-1 (or the pseudogene TRBV3-2) and TRBJ2-2; tentative D call: TRBD1 (5 bases). Sequencing was done on a sample of peripheral blood. This CDR3 is CASSQVGEAGELFF. The CDR3 DNA reads TGTGCCAGCAGCCAAGTAGGGGAAGCCGGGGAGCTGTTTTTT.